This T cell receptor beta chain was captured in a study of neurological immune-mediated disorders. In TCRdb, the 5' RACE reads were re-called with MiXCR into one record per CDR3 protein. The sample records about 38,000 distinct CDR3 sequences, 11% being singletons. Germline CDR1 and CDR2: MNHEY and SVGAGI. With 0 bases clipped from V and 3 bases from J, the junction kept 0 bases outside the gene matches. There are 14 residues in the CDR3. The TCR originated in a woman between 25 and 40 years old with HTLV-1-associated myelopathy (HAM/TSP). V and J are TRBV6-5 and TRBJ2-7; 9 bases align to TRBD1. Sequenced sample: CD4+ T cells from blood. Here the CDR3 reads CASSYSGQGYEQYF. The CDR3 nucleotides are TGTGCCAGCAGTTACTCGGGACAGGGCTACGAGCAGTACTTC.